This T cell receptor (beta chain) was sequenced during a study of blood T cell repertoires in COVID-19 (dated by TCRdb to 2020 to 2022). About the full investigation: Collaborator samples came from the United States, Italy and Spain and covered acute and convalescent phases of COVID-19. Deeply sampled blood TCRbeta repertoires from subjects exposed to, actively infected with, or recovered from COVID-19 were included in the dataset. Samples came from the ongoing ImmuneRACE study (first 160 participants) plus 1,254 subjects from 6 global collaborators. Nearly every sample came with metadata listing a de-identified subject ID, COVID-19 status, age in years and sex. The material from the prospective study consisted of cDNA or gDNA derived from T cells, B-cell-depleted T cells, or PBMCs. Where available, HLA class I and class II types were taken from metadata supplied by the sample provider and were not determined by assay-based typing. The repertoires were released in a freely available public database meant as a resource for research on the immune response to SARS-CoV-2.

The study at large found these results: The amount of clinical and demographic metadata varied by source and participant and was provided uncurated.

The immunoSEQ Assay, a bias-controlled multiplex PCR, was used to amplify TCRbeta CDR3 regions from genomic DNA. As for the authors' bioinformatics: The number of nucleated cells in each sample was estimated by amplification of reference gene primers within the assay. To quantify the absolute abundance of each unique TCRbeta CDR3 rearrangement, sequence reads were collapsed and filtered. For each sample, productive Simpson clonality was calculated by taking the square root of Simpson's diversity index across productive rearrangements. TCRdb carries this immuneACCESS record with in-frame sequences only. Its versions omit some clonotypes, under half of them owing to an unresolved V gene in the studies checked, with the rest unexplained. The V and J calls and clone size are taken from that table; D and trimming were inferred from the DNA. The sample table holds a few hundred thousand clones, of which around four fifths were seen once. Together, the top ten hold 4.2% of the sample.

At the junction V is shortened by 6 bases and J by 3 bases; bases outside the gene matches: 9. From the cysteine through the phenylalanine, the CDR3 covers 16 amino acids. Of the read, only the CDR3 DNA is kept; its 48 bases are in frame from base 1. Taken from the germline V gene, the CDR1 and CDR2 loops are KGHSH and LQKENI. Collaborating institutions collected whole blood in K2EDTA tubes following their own protocols. For TCRbeta analysis, collaborators shipped samples in one of three forms: frozen whole blood, isolated PBMCs, or DNA extracted from either of those sample types. Comments on this clone: Its antigen is unknown. No base qualities exist here, and no much larger clone lies one base off it.

This chain is built from TRBV18 and TRBJ2-3, with 10 central nucleotides matching TRBD1. What was sequenced was peripheral blood. This receptor was identified in a man in his sixties with acute or convalescent COVID-19. The sequenced DNA: TGTGCCAGCTCTCCGGGGGGACAGGGGTTAACAGATACGCAGTATTTT. It is translated as CASSPGGQGLTDTQYF.